Reported below is one T cell receptor (beta chain). The data stem from a study of beta chain features in type 1 diabetes. Investigators reverse transcribed all isolated RNA, so they sequenced expressed TCRB transcripts. The protocol was immunoSEQ multiplex PCR, while the TCRdb copy is restricted to in-frame clones and leaves out a portion. This table holds around 320,000 clones, about 15% found once. Trimming at V came to 2 bases and at J to 0 bases, leaving 9 bases not matched to a gene. CDR1 is SGHRS and CDR2 is YFSETQ in the germline V gene. This CDR3 comprises 17 residues. The chain employs TRBV5-1 and TRBJ2-3; TRBD1 matches at 7 bases. Sequenced material: central memory CD4+ T cells from blood. The clonotype was recovered from a man aged 25-45 years in good health. The CDR3 bases are TGCGCCAGCAGCTTTGGTGGGACAGCCGTTAGCACAGATACGCAGTATTTT. This gives the protein CASSFGGTAVSTDTQYF.